These 30 T cell receptor beta chains originate from one sample sequenced in a study of identical twins. MiXCR, run by TCRdb on the 5' RACE reads, gives a single entry per CDR3 protein. Of about 920,000 distinct CDR3 sequences in the sample, around an eighth were seen once. This same sample was also taken into another study, of yellow fever vaccine responses in identical twins.

The sequenced sample consisted of PBMCs. These receptors were taken from a woman between 18 and 29 years old in good health.

Here the CDR3 DNA reads TGTGCCAGCAGACGAGGGACTAGCGGGGGCCAAGAGACCCAGTACTTC. Residues: CASRRGTSGGQETQYF. This chain links TRBV12-3 or TRBV12-4 with TRBJ2-5; 14 positions match TRBD2. There are 16 residues in the CDR3. V lost 6 bases to trimming and J lost 1 base; unmatched junction nucleotides: 4.

This clonotype was recorded many times. The chain couples TRBV12-3 or TRBV12-4 to TRBJ1-1; D unclear. There are 14 residues in the CDR3. With 2 bases removed from V and 8 bases from J, the gap between germline ends came to 15 bases. The CDR3 DNA sequence: TGTGCCAGCAGTTTATCGAGGCAGACTGGGGAAGCTTTCTTT. It yields the protein CASSLSRQTGEAFF.

This clonotype has ten or more counts. This rearrangement joins TRBV6-1 to TRBJ2-7; 9 positions agree with TRBD2. This CDR3 contains 17 residues. Germline values: CDR1 MNHNS, CDR2 SASEGT. The V segment lost 6 bases and the J segment 4 bases; nucleotides outside the gene matches: 16. This CDR3 reads CASRIGGSGSGLYEQYF. The CDR3 DNA sequence: TGTGCCAGCAGAATAGGTGGTAGCGGGAGTGGCTTATACGAGCAGTACTTC.

This chain connects TRBV28 to TRBJ2-3, with D perhaps being TRBD1 or TRBD2 (5 bases each). The germline V and J ends were trimmed by 6 bases and 4 bases, with 20 bases remaining between them. CDR1 and CDR2 (germline): MDHEN, SYDVKM. The CDR3 sequence is 16 residues long. Here the CDR3 DNA reads TGTGCCAGCAGCCGAAGGGGCGGGTTGCCACCAGATACGCAGTATTTT. Translating gives CASSRRGGLPPDTQYF.

At least ten counts were recorded for this clonotype. The V gene is TRBV2, the J gene TRBJ2-7; tentatively, D is TRBD1 (5 bases). Per the germline V gene, CDR1 is SNHLY and CDR2 is FYNNEI. This CDR3 has 10 residues. Trimming took 8 bases from V and 6 from J, leaving 8 bases between them. As DNA, the CDR3 is TGTGCCAGCCAGGGATCCGAGCAGTACTTC. Amino acids: CASQGSEQYF.

This clonotype has a count of ten or more. The chain has TRBV12-3 or TRBV12-4 and TRBJ2-3, with D possibly matching TRBD1 (6 bases). The CDR3 is 13 amino acids. V lost 9 bases and J lost 0, with 10 bases in between. CDR3 in amino acids: CASNRVSTDTQYF. Written as DNA, the CDR3 is TGTGCCAGTAACAGGGTCAGCACAGATACGCAGTATTTT.

In this sample, this clonotype turned up a few times. The rearrangement joins TRBV6-1 to TRBJ1-5; D unclear. Per germline, CDR1 MNHNS and CDR2 SASEGT. V was shortened by 7 bases and J by 3 bases, with 10 bases between the two germline ends. CDR3 length: 13 residues. The CDR3 protein is CASKAESNQPQHF. The CDR3 bases are TGTGCCAGCAAGGCGGAATCCAATCAGCCCCAGCATTTT.

This sequence joins TRBV29-1 and TRBJ1-2; no firm D call. Trimming cost V 4 bases and J 0 bases, with 9 bases left between them. This CDR3 has 13 amino acids. Germline loops: CDR1 SQVTM, CDR2 ANQGSEA. The CDR3 is CSVGLDSNYGYTF. The CDR3, as DNA: TGCAGCGTTGGACTGGACTCTAACTATGGCTACACCTTC.

This clonotype was seen repeatedly, ten times or more. The V and J genes are TRBV2 and TRBJ2-3; D not certain. The germline V and J ends were trimmed by 1 base and 0 bases, with 2 bases remaining between them. The CDR3 covers 13 residues. CDR1 and CDR2 (germline): SNHLY, FYNNEI. DNA for the CDR3: TGTGCCAGCAGTGAAGACAGCACAGATACGCAGTATTTT. It is translated as CASSEDSTDTQYF. Full variable domain (rest looked up from reference TRBV2 and TRBJ2-3): EPEVTQTPSHQVTQMGQEVILRCVPISNHLYFYWYRQILGQKVEFLVSFYNNEISEKSEIFDDQFSVERPDGSNFTLKIRSTKLEDSAMYFCASSEDSTDTQYFGPGTRLTVL.

This clonotype turned up a few times. The rearrangement joins TRBV7-9 to TRBJ2-1; maybe TRBD2 (6 bases). The CDR3 runs to 16 residues. In germline, CDR1 is SEHNR, CDR2 FQNEAQ (reference sequence). V was pared by 1 base and J by 5 bases, with 15 bases between. The CDR3 reads CASSLVPGATHNEQFF. The CDR3 bases are TGTGCCAGCAGCTTAGTTCCGGGAGCTACCCACAATGAGCAGTTCTTC. The complete variable domain, with remaining parts taken from reference TRBV7-9 and TRBJ2-1, reads DTGVSQNPRHKITKRGQNVTFRCDPISEHNRLYWYRQTLGQGPEFLTYFQNEAQLEKSRLLSDRFSAERPKGSFSTLEIQRTEQGDSAMYLCASSLVPGATHNEQFFGPGTRLTVL.

This clonotype showed up just a few times. This chain connects TRBV29-1 to TRBJ2-3; D remains unclear. Between the trimmed V and J ends, which lost 2 bases and 10 bases, there was a span of 13 bases. The CDR3 covers 12 residues. Germline V gene data show CDR1 as SQVTM and CDR2 as ANQGSEA. The DNA for the CDR3 is TGCAGCGTTGAACTCCAAGCTTCGGCGCAGTATTTT. Encoded protein: CSVELQASAQYF.

This clonotype was detected ten times or more. The rearrangement joins TRBV20-1 to TRBJ2-3, with 7 bases that match TRBD2. Germline CDR1 is DFQATT and CDR2 is SNEGSKA (reference sequence). J gave up 2 bases and V 3 bases, and 11 bases lay outside the gene matches. This CDR3 has 16 amino acids. The CDR3 DNA is TGCAGTGCTAGGGCCGTTGAGCGGGGCCACACAGATACGCAGTATTTT. Protein product: CSARAVERGHTDTQYF.

The J gene is TRBJ2-7, the V gene TRBV20-1; 12 positions agree with TRBD2. Trimming removed 5 bases from V and 3 bases from J; junction bases left unmatched: 11. The CDR3 has 16 amino acids. Germline lookup yields CDR1 DFQATT and CDR2 SNEGSKA (reference sequence). CDR3 DNA sequence: TGCAGTGCTCCAAAACTAGCGGGAGGTGGACACTACGAGCAGTACTTC. Its protein product is CSAPKLAGGGHYEQYF.

This rearrangement joins TRBV5-6 to TRBJ2-7; TRBD1 matches at 10 bases. CDR3 size: 14 residues. Germline V gives CDR1 SGHDT, CDR2 YYEEEE. Trimming at V came to 4 bases and at J to 6 bases, leaving 7 bases not matched to a gene. The CDR3: CASSERQGAREQYV. CDR3 coding DNA: TGTGCCAGCAGCGAAAGACAGGGGGCTCGCGAGCAGTACGTC.

This clonotype has just a few counts. The chain carries TRBV20-1 and TRBJ2-3; 9 nucleotides align to TRBD2. The CDR3 is made up of 17 amino acids. V shed 2 bases, J shed 0 bases, and the junction held 9 bases outside the gene matches. Germline V lookup: CDR1 DFQATT, CDR2 SNEGSKA (reference sequence). CDR3 nucleotides: TGCAGTGCTAGACCTTTTAGCGGGAGACCTAGCACAGATACGCAGTATTTT. This encodes CSARPFSGRPSTDTQYF.

This clonotype has more than one count but fewer than ten. The CDR3 sequence: CATSDGTVSYEQYF. CDR3 nucleotide sequence: TGTGCCACCAGTGATGGGACTGTCTCCTACGAGCAGTACTTC. The chain employs TRBV24-1 and TRBJ2-7; tentatively, D is TRBD2 (6 bases). This CDR3 region has 14 residues. V shed 3 bases and J shed 0 bases, with 8 bases lying between them. Germline V gene lookup returns CDR1 KGHDR and CDR2 SFDVKD.

This clonotype was counted a few times. The chain employs TRBV5-6 and TRBJ2-2, with a possible D match to TRBD2 (6 bases). Germline V gene data show CDR1 as SGHDT and CDR2 as YYEEEE. The CDR3 is 15 amino acids. Trimming removed 0 bases from V and 7 bases from J, with 13 bases in between. Here the CDR3 reads CASSLGLVVVGELFF. CDR3 nucleotide sequence: TGTGCCAGCAGCTTGGGACTAGTGGTAGTCGGGGAGCTGTTTTTT. The whole variable domain, remainder taken from reference TRBV5-6 and TRBJ2-2, is DAGVTQSPTHLIKTRGQQVTLRCSPKSGHDTVSWYQQALGQGPQFIFQYYEEEERQRGNFPDRFSGHQFPNYSSELNVNALLLGDSALYLCASSLGLVVVGELFFGEGSRLTVL.

This clonotype was detected only a few times. The rearrangement uses TRBV9 and TRBJ1-6, with TRBD1 matching over 7 bases. The CDR3 totals 16 residues. Germline V gene data show CDR1 as SGDLS and CDR2 as YYNGEE. V lost 0 bases to trimming and J lost 8 bases; unmatched junction nucleotides: 8. As DNA, the CDR3 is TGTGCCAGCAGCGTAGCCGGACAGGCTATAGATTCACCCCTCCACTTT. It is translated as CASSVAGQAIDSPLHF.

Only a few counts were recorded for this clonotype. The J gene is TRBJ2-1, the V gene TRBV20-1, with D maybe TRBD2 (6 bases). The germline V gene has CDR1 DFQATT and CDR2 SNEGSKA (reference sequence). Trimming removed 2 bases at V and 3 bases at J, with 17 bases between. The CDR3 is 16 amino acids. The CDR3 DNA is TGCAGTGCTAGAAGCCCGTCCGGGGGTTACTACAATGAGCAGTTCTTC. It translates to CSARSPSGGYYNEQFF.

This chain links TRBV2 with TRBJ2-7, with D possibly being TRBD2 (5 bases). The CDR3 is made up of 15 amino acids. Germline-derived CDR1 and CDR2 are SNHLY and FYNNEI. Trimming took off 1 base at V and 4 bases at J, with 14 bases between the two ends. CDR3 DNA: TGTGCCAGCAGTGAAGTCACTAGTGACTATTACGAGCAGTACGTC. Translating gives CASSEVTSDYYEQYV.

This CDR3 is CATSVGTWNEQFF. Written as DNA, the CDR3 is TGTGCCACCAGTGTAGGGACGTGGAATGAGCAGTTCTTC. The genes are TRBV24-1 and TRBJ2-1; the D call may be TRBD1 or TRBD2 (5 bases each). CDR3 size: 13 residues. V gave up 5 bases and J gave up 7 bases, with 11 bases separating them. Germline-derived CDR1 and CDR2 are KGHDR and SFDVKD.

This rearrangement joins TRBV5-1 to TRBJ2-7, with 9 bases lining up with TRBD1. CDR3 length: 17 residues. The V and J ends lost 4 bases and 1 base, in that order; junction bases with no gene match: 12. Germline CDR1 reads SGHRS; CDR2 reads YFSETQ. CDR3 protein: CASSITGGAFGSYEQYF. As DNA, the CDR3 is TGCGCCAGCAGCATCACAGGGGGCGCTTTTGGATCCTACGAGCAGTACTTC.

In this sample, this clonotype turned up a few times. The J gene is TRBJ2-1, the V gene TRBV14; no definite D call. The CDR3 is made up of 15 amino acids. V was shortened by 3 bases and J by 0 bases, with 9 bases between the two germline ends. From germline, CDR1 is SGHDN and CDR2 FVKESK. The CDR3 is CASSHALGSYNEQFF. CDR3 coding DNA: TGTGCCAGCAGCCACGCTCTCGGCTCCTACAATGAGCAGTTCTTC. The complete variable domain, with remaining parts taken from reference TRBV14 and TRBJ2-1, reads EAGVTQFPSHSVIEKGQTVTLRCDPISGHDNLYWYRRVMGKEIKFLLHFVKESKQDESGMPNNRFLAERTGGTYSTLKVQPAELEDSGVYFCASSHALGSYNEQFFGPGTRLTVL.

This clonotype was seen a few times. V and J are TRBV4-2 and TRBJ2-2; D gene unclear. Deletions cut 0 bases from V and 6 bases from J, with 20 bases between. Germline V gene lookup returns CDR1 LGHNA and CDR2 YNFKEQ. The CDR3 covers 18 residues. Here the CDR3 DNA reads TGTGCCAGCAGCCAAGATCCAACCGGGTCGGTATCTTCCGGGGAGCTGTTTTTT. It encodes CASSQDPTGSVSSGELFF.

This clonotype was seen only a few times. V usage is TRBV5-1 and J usage is TRBJ2-6; TRBD2 is a possible D gene (6 bases). The V gene lost 5 bases and the J gene lost 0 bases, with 15 bases spanning the gap. Germline assignment: CDR1 SGHRS and CDR2 YFSETQ. This CDR3 contains 17 residues. Written as DNA, the CDR3 is TGCGCCAGCAGGAGGGACTCAACACGCTCTGGGGCCAACGTCCTGACTTTC. Its protein is CASRRDSTRSGANVLTF.

This chain joins TRBV6-2 or TRBV6-3 and TRBJ2-7; D is unclear. Trimming pared 5 bases from V and 6 bases from J, leaving 14 bases between. Looked up from germline, CDR1 is MNHEY and CDR2 is SVGEGT. This CDR3 spans 13 amino acids. The CDR3 reads CASSDGTFLEQYV. In nucleotides, the CDR3 is TGTGCCAGCAGTGACGGTACCTTCCTCGAGCAGTACGTC.

The table lists this clonotype with a few counts. This chain connects TRBV20-1 to TRBJ2-1, with D possibly TRBD1 on 6 matching bases. From germline, CDR1 is DFQATT and CDR2 SNEGSKA (reference sequence). V was clipped by 2 bases and J by 7 bases, with 15 bases between them. The CDR3 consists of 14 residues. The CDR3 DNA reads as TGCAGTGCTAGACAGGGGTTGGATAGAAATGAGCAGTTCTTC. This translates into CSARQGLDRNEQFF.

This clonotype was seen more than once but under ten times. The chain employs TRBV28 and TRBJ2-4; D ambiguous. Germline V gives CDR1 MDHEN, CDR2 SYDVKM. The V gene lost 5 bases and the J gene lost 0 bases, with 14 bases spanning the gap. This CDR3 has 16 amino acids. In nucleotides, the CDR3 is TGTGCCAGCAGTCCCGCCCGGACCCAAGCCAAAAACATTCAGTACTTC. Amino acid sequence: CASSPARTQAKNIQYF.

This rearrangement joins TRBV5-5 to TRBJ2-2, with D possibly TRBD2 on 6 matching bases. The V and J ends lost 2 bases and 2 bases respectively, with 13 bases between them. Germline CDR1 and CDR2: SGHKS and YYEKEE (reference sequence). This CDR3 spans 16 amino acids. The CDR3 sequence: CASSFTGVPNTGELFF. CDR3 coding DNA: TGTGCCAGCAGCTTCACGGGGGTCCCCAACACCGGGGAGCTGTTTTTT.

This clonotype was counted only a few times. This chain uses TRBV20-1 with TRBJ2-3, with 7 bases identical to TRBD2. Germline V lookup: CDR1 DFQATT, CDR2 SNEGSKA (reference sequence). With 3 bases clipped from V and 0 bases from J, the junction kept 3 bases outside the gene matches. The CDR3 is made up of 14 amino acids. CDR3 DNA: TGCAGTGCTAGTGGAGCGGGGAGCACAGATACGCAGTATTTT. Translation: CSASGAGSTDTQYF.